This TCR beta chain was found in a study of blood T cell repertoires in COVID-19. At the level of the study: Sites in the United States, Italy and Spain provided acute and convalescent COVID-19 samples. Nucleic acid was either cDNA or gDNA, and it came from T cells, B-cell-depleted T cells, or PBMCs.

This clone has a single count. Trimming left V 2 bases short and J 0 bases short, with 13 bases between. Germline loops: CDR1 LGHNA, CDR2 YSLEER. The CDR3 is made up of 17 amino acids. Original analysis: For nucleated cells, counts were estimated from reference gene primer amplification. Profiled with immunoSEQ multiplex PCR; TCRdb holds only in-frame clones, not every one. The D gene and trimming were derived from the DNA, and the V and J assignments and clone size from that table. Of a few hundred thousand clones listed, roughly 82% are singletons. The sequence derives from a woman aged 35 to 49 who had recovered from COVID-19. The chain recombines TRBV4-3 with TRBJ2-2; possible D gene TRBD1, 6 bases. The sequenced sample was peripheral blood. CDR3 in DNA: TGCGCCAGCAGCCAACCCGGACAGCCTGCGAACACCGGGGAGCTGTTTTTT. Its translation is CASSQPGQPANTGELFF.